This TCR beta chain was sequenced during a study of blood T cell repertoires in COVID-19. Across the study: The study drew acute and convalescent COVID-19 samples from the United States, Italy and Spain. T cells, B-cell-depleted T cells, or PBMCs supplied cDNA or gDNA.

Concerning this clone itself: At one of its ends the junction is not consistent with the germline gene, which may arise from a read error.

CDR3 length: 17 amino acids. Germline V gives CDR1 KGHDR, CDR2 SFDVKD. The repertoire was sequenced with immunoSEQ multiplex PCR; TCRdb's copy has only in-frame clones and lacks some. Altogether a few hundred thousand clones are present, roughly nine tenths being singletons, with the ten largest covering 6%. Material for sequencing was PBMCs or T cells enriched from blood (not recorded which). The sequence was collected from a woman aged 40 to 50 who had recovered from COVID-19. The V and J genes are TRBV24-1 and TRBJ2-3; 14 positions match TRBD2. The CDR3 spells CATSDMGTSGSIDTQYF. Here the CDR3 DNA reads TGTGCCACCAGTGATATGGGGACTAGCGGGAGCATAGATACGCAGTATTTT.